This T cell receptor beta chain was profiled in a study of T cell repertoires in cytomegalovirus infection. Study-wide background: Public TCR beta signatures were indicative of both CMV infection and a matching HLA type.

TCRdb called the reads again in MiXCR, with one record for every CDR3 protein. Among roughly 100,000 distinct CDR3 sequences, 16% were seen once, and the ten largest hold approximately 8%. This clonotype was seen a few times. The target antigen is unknown. Notes on the study in general: The response measured ex vivo was dominated by TCR beta clonotypes (HLA-C-restricted and CMV-specific).

The CDR3 contains 13 residues. Germline V gives CDR1 SEHNR, CDR2 FQNEAQ (reference sequence). V was trimmed by 3 bases and J by 6 bases, leaving 11 bases between them. Input material: PBMCs. The receptor's source is a human donor in good health (CMV status not recorded). Some clones in this sample may be carry-over from other donors' samples. The rearrangement joins TRBV7-9 to TRBJ1-2; possibly TRBD1 for D (5 bases). The CDR3 DNA reads TGTGCCAGCAGCTTCAAGGACATAAATGGCTACACCTTC. Protein: CASSFKDINGYTF.